This T cell receptor (beta chain) was observed in a study of blood T cell repertoires in COVID-19. Two negative PCRs, clearance, or symptom resolution had been documented for recovered Cohort 3 donors. The repertoire was sequenced with immunoSEQ multiplex PCR; TCRdb's copy has only in-frame clones and lacks some. The profile shows fewer than 350,000 clones, around 84% of them singletons. The TCR comes from a woman aged 50 to 60 who had recovered from COVID-19. Sequenced material: PBMCs or T cells enriched from blood (not recorded which).

In nucleotides, the CDR3 is TGTGCCAGCACTCGGGAGACGGGCGGGGCCAACGTCCTGACTTTC. This gives the protein CASTRETGGANVLTF. The chain combines TRBV6-5 with TRBJ2-6; D might be TRBD2 (6 bases). V dropped 7 bases and J dropped 4 bases, with 14 bases sitting between them. The germline V gene encodes CDR1 MNHEY and CDR2 SVGAGI. The CDR3 is made up of 15 amino acids.